Listed below are T cell receptor beta chains from one sample, sequenced in a study of cytomegalovirus exposure and HLA in healthy donors. Using immunoSEQ multiplex PCR, the repertoire was profiled, and TCRdb retains in-frame clones only, with some absent. The repertoire holds about 200,000 clones, with about 81% as singletons. The sample consisted of PBMCs. The receptors stem from a woman aged 25 to 45 in good health and CMV-seronegative. Each CDR3 is given with its conserved first and last residue. A D gene is named only where the DNA matches it firmly. A row's size may be missing; if present it is once, few, many or a size class.

J	D	size	V	DNA	CDR3
TRBJ2-1	-	-	TRBV5-6	TGTGCCAGCAGCTTGAAGGTGGTAGCGTATAATTCCTACAATGAGCAGTTCTTC	CASSLKVVAYNSYNEQFF
TRBJ1-2	-	-	TRBV28	TGTGCCAGCAGTTCCCAAGGGCGGGGTGGCTACACCTTC	CASSSQGRGGYTF
TRBJ1-1	-	once	TRBV15	TGTGCCACCAGCCCCCGAGGGGGCACTGAAGCTTTCTTT	CATSPRGGTEAFF
TRBJ1-2	-	-	TRBV2	TGTGCCAGCAGTGAGAGGAAGGGGAGGAACTATGGCTACACCTTC	CASSERKGRNYGYTF
TRBJ2-7	TRBD2	-	TRBV7-2	TGTGCCAGCAGCTTAAGCGGGGGGGGTGTCTCCTACGAGCAGTACTTC	CASSLSGGGVSYEQYF
TRBJ1-5	TRBD1	once	TRBV27	TGTGCCAGCAGTTGGGACAGGGGGGTGCGGCCCCAGCATTTT	CASSWDRGVRPQHF
TRBJ2-7	TRBD1	-	TRBV6-6	TGTGCCAGCAGTTACTTAGACAGGGGGATCTACGAGCAGTACTTC	CASSYLDRGIYEQYF
TRBJ1-4	-	-	TRBV5-1	TGCGCCAGCAGGGCTGAACCAACTAATGAAAAACTGTTTTTT	CASRAEPTNEKLFF
TRBJ1-1	TRBD1	-	TRBV27	TGTGCCAGCAGTAACATCAGGGGGCTCGGCACTGAAGCTTTCTTT	CASSNIRGLGTEAFF
TRBJ2-7	-	-	TRBV27	TGTGCCAGCAGTTTATCGGGAGGACGAGGGGTTCAGTACTTC	CASSLSGGRGVQYF
TRBJ2-7	TRBD2	-	TRBV4-2	TGTGCCAGCAGGTATTGGGCGGGGGGGTCCTACGAGCAGTACTTC	CASRYWAGGSYEQYF
TRBJ2-1	-	-	TRBV5-1	TGCGCCAGCAGCTTAGGCGGGGTCTACAATGAGCAGTTCTTC	CASSLGGVYNEQFF
TRBJ2-3	TRBD2	once	TRBV5-1	TGCGCCAGCAGCTTGGTTATTTATGGACTAGCGCGTAGCACAGATACGCAGTATTTT	CASSLVIYGLARSTDTQYF
TRBJ2-1	TRBD2	-	TRBV27	TGTGCCAGCAGTTTATCCGGCGGACTAGCGGGGGGTAATGAGCAGTTCTTC	CASSLSGGLAGGNEQFF
TRBJ2-7	TRBD1	-	TRBV5-1	TGCGCCAGCAGCTCGGGACAGAGCTCCTACGAGCAGTACTTC	CASSSGQSSYEQYF
TRBJ2-7	TRBD2	-	TRBV19	TGTGCCAGTAGAGACCAATCGGGGGGTCATGGCTACGAGCAGTACTTC	CASRDQSGGHGYEQYF
TRBJ1-1	-	-	TRBV5-1	TGCGCCAGCAGCTTCGGGGGAGGGACTGAAGCTTTCTTT	CASSFGGGTEAFF
TRBJ1-5	-	few	TRBV30	TGTGCCTGGAGCGAGGGAACGTATAGCAATCAGCCCCAGCATTTT	CAWSEGTYSNQPQHF
TRBJ2-6	TRBD1	-	TRBV5-4	TGTGCCAGCACACCGCGGACAGGGGAAGCTGGGGCCAACGTCCTGACTTTC	CASTPRTGEAGANVLTF
TRBJ2-7	-	-	TRBV7-9	TGTGCCAGCAGCTTAGATACCGGGAGTAGGGTCCACGAGCAGTACTTC	CASSLDTGSRVHEQYF
TRBJ2-7	TRBD1	-	TRBV4-1	TGCGCCAGCAGCCAGACAGGGGGCTCCGAATACGAGCAGTACTTC	CASSQTGGSEYEQYF
TRBJ1-2	-	-	TRBV5-6	TGTGCCAGCAGGGCTGTTGGAGGGCAGTATGGCTACACCTTC	CASRAVGGQYGYTF
TRBJ2-2	TRBD1	-	TRBV6-4	TGTGCCAGCAGTGACAGGACAGGGGACACCGGGGAGCTGTTTTTT	CASSDRTGDTGELFF
TRBJ1-4	-	-	TRBV27	TGTGCCAGCAGGAGGGCAGGGGATGAAAAACTGTTTTTT	CASRRAGDEKLFF
TRBJ2-7	TRBD2	-	TRBV6-5	TGTGCCAGCAGACGCTTAGGGGGCCTAGCGGGAGAGCAGTACTTC	CASRRLGGLAGEQYF
TRBJ1-1	TRBD1	-	TRBV6-1	TGTGCCAGCGAGTTCGGACAGGTGAACACTGAAGCTTTCTTT	CASEFGQVNTEAFF
TRBJ1-2	TRBD1	few	TRBV30	TGTGCCTGGAGGTCGACAGGGGGCGACTATGGCTACACCTTC	CAWRSTGGDYGYTF